A selection of T cell receptor beta chains follows, all from one sample in a study of T-cell memory formation after mild COVID-19. A single record per CDR3 protein comes from TCRdb applying MiXCR to the 5' RACE reads. Of about 290,000 distinct CDR3 sequences listed, roughly 18% were seen once; the top ten hold roughly 24%. The sample consisted of PBMCs or a T cell subset sorted from them (not recorded which). These TCRs come from a young man who had mild COVID-19 (a few samples of this study predate the infection). Cell type and time point are not known. The CDR3 runs from the conserved cysteine through the conserved F or W. Each record gives: V gene, clone size, J gene, D gene, CDR3 protein, CDR3 DNA. A D gene is named only where the DNA matches it firmly. For some rows the clone size is stated as once, few or many, or as a class when expanded; others skip it.

TRBV20-1	-	TRBJ1-6	-	CSAREGRKGSPLHF	TGCAGTGCTAGAGAGGGAAGGAAAGGGAGTCCCCTCCACTTT
TRBV9	-	TRBJ2-2	-	CASSGGPGWTGELFF	TGTGCCAGCAGCGGGGGACCAGGATGGACCGGGGAGCTGTTTTTT
TRBV29-1	few	TRBJ2-1	-	CSVFGSLSSYNEQFF	TGCAGCGTTTTTGGATCATTGAGCTCCTACAATGAGCAGTTCTTC
TRBV4-1	many	TRBJ2-5	TRBD2	CASSQVPGGRETQYF	TGCGCCAGCAGCCAAGTCCCGGGGGGGAGAGAGACCCAGTACTTC
TRBV5-5	few	TRBJ2-4	TRBD1	CASSLRTGSDKNIQYF	TGTGCCAGCAGCCTTCGGACAGGGTCGGACAAAAACATTCAGTACTTC
TRBV6-1	many	TRBJ1-4	-	CASSVWDSTNEKLFF	TGTGCCAGCAGTGTGTGGGACTCAACTAATGAAAAACTGTTTTTT
TRBV7-8	few	TRBJ2-1	TRBD1	CASSLWGPTGVNEQFF	TGTGCCAGCAGCTTATGGGGCCCCACAGGGGTGAATGAGCAGTTCTTC
TRBV12-3/TRBV12-4	-	TRBJ2-6	-	CASSLRSNSGANVLTF	TGTGCCAGCAGTTTACGGTCTAACTCTGGGGCCAACGTCCTGACTTTC
TRBV6-5	-	TRBJ1-5	-	CASSNTGTQPQHF	TGTGCCAGCAGTAACACAGGGACCCAGCCCCAGCATTTT
TRBV4-3	few	TRBJ2-7	TRBD1	CASSQVMGQGYEQYF	TGCGCCAGCAGCCAAGTGATGGGACAGGGCTACGAGCAGTACTTC